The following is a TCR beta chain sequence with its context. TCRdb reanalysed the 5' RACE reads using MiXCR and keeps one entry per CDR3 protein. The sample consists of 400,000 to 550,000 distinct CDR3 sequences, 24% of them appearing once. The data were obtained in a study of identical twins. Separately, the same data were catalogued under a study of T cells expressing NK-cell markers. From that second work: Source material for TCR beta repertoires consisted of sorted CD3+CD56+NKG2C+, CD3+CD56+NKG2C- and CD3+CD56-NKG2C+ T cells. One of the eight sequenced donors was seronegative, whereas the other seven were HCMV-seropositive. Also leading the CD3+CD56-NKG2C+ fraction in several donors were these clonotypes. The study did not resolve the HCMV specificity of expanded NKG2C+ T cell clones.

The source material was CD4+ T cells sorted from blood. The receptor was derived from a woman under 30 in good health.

The CDR3 loop reads CASRYDRGKETQYF. CDR3 DNA: TGTGCCAGCAGATATGACCGGGGTAAAGAGACCCAGTACTTC. The gene calls are TRBV12-3 or TRBV12-4 and TRBJ2-5, with a tentative D call TRBD2 (5 bases). Trimming took off 6 bases at V and 3 bases at J, with 14 bases between the two ends. The length of the CDR3 is 14 residues.